This entry describes one TCR beta chain. The sample originates from a study of blood T cell repertoires in COVID-19. Source study methods: Amplified reference gene primers provided the basis for estimating nucleated cell counts. The data were produced by immunoSEQ multiplex PCR, yet TCRdb's version contains in-frame clones alone and is incomplete. V and J calls and clone size follow that table, whereas D and trimming were derived from the DNA. The table records more than 300,000 clones, about 88% of them present only once. V lost 4 bases and J lost 3; bases outside the gene matches: 4. CDR3 length equals 13 residues. Germline CDR1 reads SGHRS; CDR2 reads YFSETQ.

The chain is built from TRBV5-1 and TRBJ2-7; 7 nucleotides agree with TRBD1. The source of this sequence is a woman in her 70s with COVID-19, enrolled during active disease. The sequenced material came from peripheral blood. The CDR3 loop reads CASSLGQHYEQYF. CDR3 coding DNA: TGCGCCAGCAGCCTGGGACAGCACTACGAGCAGTACTTC.